One and the same sample provided the 30 T cell receptor beta chains below, sequenced in a study of T cell changes during pregnancy in multiple sclerosis. Sequencing used immunoSEQ multiplex PCR; TCRdb keeps in-frame clones, though not all of them. The table lists approximately 40,000 clones, about 91% of them singletons. The material was CD8+ T cells from peripheral blood mononuclear cells, obtained after pregnancy. The receptors here all came from a female donor with multiple sclerosis, enrolled in a pregnancy study.

V usage is TRBV7-9 and J usage is TRBJ2-1; 12 bases line up with TRBD2. CDR1 is SEHNR and CDR2 is FQNEAQ in the germline V gene (reference sequence). With 5 bases clipped from V and 2 bases from J, the junction kept 7 bases outside the gene matches. The CDR3 covers 17 residues. The chain's CDR3 is CASSTLLAGGPYNEQFF. In nucleotides, the CDR3 is TGTGCCAGCAGCACTCTTCTAGCGGGAGGGCCCTACAATGAGCAGTTCTTC.

The V gene is TRBV10-1, the J gene TRBJ2-7, with D possibly matching TRBD1 (6 bases). Trimming left V 4 bases short and J 3 bases short, with 13 bases between. The CDR3 sequence is 14 residues long. Germline V CDR1 and CDR2: WNHNN, SYGVQD (reference sequence). CDR3 sequence (DNA): TGCGCCAGCAGTGCGACAGGCAGAGGCTACGAGCAGTACTTC. Amino acids: CASSATGRGYEQYF.

The chain recombines TRBV9 with TRBJ2-7, with D maybe TRBD2 (6 bases). Germline V lookup: CDR1 SGDLS, CDR2 YYNGEE. This CDR3 has 15 amino acids. V gave up 0 bases and J gave up 2 bases, with 12 bases separating them. CDR3 residues: CASSVAGGPTYEQYF. In nucleotides, the CDR3 is TGTGCCAGCAGCGTAGCCGGGGGTCCCACCTACGAGCAGTACTTC.

V is TRBV19 and J is TRBJ1-5; TRBD1 is a possible D gene (6 bases). This CDR3 has 16 residues. Germline CDR1 and CDR2: LNHDA and SQIVND (reference sequence). V was pared by 7 bases and J by 6 bases, with 22 bases between. As DNA, the CDR3 is TGTGCCAGTAAGGAACAGGACAGTCCCCTGCGTCAGCCCCAGCATTTT. Protein product: CASKEQDSPLRQPQHF.

The V gene is TRBV29-1, the J gene TRBJ2-7, with TRBD2 matching 8 bases. Germline V gene data show CDR1 as SQVTM and CDR2 as ANQGSEA. The CDR3 runs to 14 residues. The V segment lost 6 bases and the J segment 1 base; nucleotides outside the gene matches: 8. The CDR3 DNA reads as TGCAGCGTAGGTCGGCTAGCGGGTTCCTACGAGCAGTACTTC. The encoded protein is CSVGRLAGSYEQYF.

V is TRBV5-1 and J is TRBJ2-3; 8 bases are shared with TRBD2. CDR1 SGHRS and CDR2 YFSETQ come from the germline V gene. Trimming at V came to 10 bases and at J to 3 bases, leaving 10 bases not matched to a gene. The CDR3 covers 14 residues. The CDR3 here is CAGKAGDGTDTQYF. The CDR3 region has the DNA TGCGCCGGGAAAGCGGGAGACGGAACAGATACGCAGTATTTT.

V is TRBV9 and J is TRBJ1-2, with D possibly TRBD1 on 5 matching bases. This CDR3 has 14 amino acids. V dropped 4 bases and J dropped 8 bases, with 18 bases sitting between them. Per the germline V gene, CDR1 is SGDLS and CDR2 is YYNGEE. CDR3 loop: CASSTPSRAEGYTF. The CDR3, as DNA: TGTGCCAGCAGCACCCCCAGCAGGGCTGAAGGCTACACCTTC.

This sequence joins TRBV4-1 and TRBJ2-3; D may be TRBD1 (6 bases). CDR1 is MGHRA, CDR2 YSYEKL, per germline. The length of the CDR3 is 16 residues. V was cut by 0 bases and J by 2 bases, with 12 bases left in between. In DNA, the CDR3 is TGCGCCAGCAGCCAAGATGAGGGGGTATCCACAGATACGCAGTATTTT. Translated: CASSQDEGVSTDTQYF.

The rearrangement links TRBV28 to TRBJ2-1; D is possibly TRBD2 (5 bases). V was trimmed by 5 bases and J by 8 bases, leaving 10 bases between them. The CDR3 sequence is 12 residues long. Germline CDR1 reads MDHEN; CDR2 reads SYDVKM. The chain's CDR3 is CASSTLAHEQFF. CDR3 bases: TGTGCCAGCAGTACCCTAGCCCATGAGCAGTTCTTC.

The chain uses TRBV10-2 and TRBJ2-7; D is uncertain. V lost 2 bases and J 3 bases, leaving 8 bases between the germline ends. CDR1 is WSHSY and CDR2 is SAAADI in the germline V gene. The CDR3 covers 13 residues. The chain's CDR3 is CASSEGAVYEQYF. The CDR3 DNA follows: TGCGCCAGCAGTGAGGGAGCAGTCTACGAGCAGTACTTC.

The J gene is TRBJ2-1, the V gene TRBV9; 7 nucleotides align to TRBD1. The CDR3 runs 14 residues. The V segment lost 4 bases and the J segment 6 bases; nucleotides outside the gene matches: 7. The V gene's germline CDR1 is SGDLS and CDR2 YYNGEE. CDR3 residues: CASSPWDSVNEQFF. CDR3 coding DNA: TGTGCCAGCAGCCCCTGGGACAGTGTCAATGAGCAGTTCTTC.

This chain uses TRBV25-1 with TRBJ1-6; D may be TRBD1 (6 bases). CDR1 is MGHDK and CDR2 is SYGVNS in the germline V gene. The CDR3 contains 17 residues. The V and J ends lost 4 bases and 2 bases respectively, with 15 bases between them. The CDR3 DNA reads TGTGCCAGCAGTGGATCGACAGGCGTTACCTATAATTCACCCCTCCACTTT. It codes for CASSGSTGVTYNSPLHF.

This clone was seen just once. The chain joins TRBV7-9 to TRBJ2-1; 7 bases agree with TRBD1. The length of the CDR3 is 16 residues. Germline CDR1 is SEHNR and CDR2 is FQNEAQ (reference sequence). V gave up 0 bases and J gave up 5 bases; unmatched junction bases: 7. CDR3 DNA: TGTGCCAGCAGCTTAGCCGGGACAGCCCTTCACAATGAGCAGTTCTTC. Protein sequence: CASSLAGTALHNEQFF. The whole variable domain, filled in from reference TRBV7-9 and TRBJ2-1, reads DTGVSQNPRHKITKRGQNVTFRCDPISEHNRLYWYRQTLGQGPEFLTYFQNEAQLEKSRLLSDRFSAERPKGSFSTLEIQRTEQGDSAMYLCASSLAGTALHNEQFFGPGTRLTVL.

This chain connects TRBV9 to TRBJ1-1, with D perhaps matching TRBD1 (6 bases). Germline V gene data show CDR1 as SGDLS and CDR2 as YYNGEE. The CDR3 has 14 residues. Trimming took 4 bases from V and 1 from J, leaving 11 bases between them. The CDR3 loop is CASSPGAENTEAFF. CDR3 bases: TGTGCCAGCAGCCCAGGGGCGGAGAACACTGAAGCTTTCTTT.

The chain couples TRBV6-6 to TRBJ2-7; D is perhaps TRBD1 (5 bases). CDR1 is MNHNY and CDR2 is SVGAGI in the germline V gene (reference sequence). CDR3 size: 12 residues. The V end was cut by 8 bases, the J end by 3 bases, with 11 bases between. Here the CDR3 reads CASQGTFYEQYF. CDR3 nucleotides: TGTGCCAGCCAGGGAACCTTCTACGAGCAGTACTTC.

For the CDR3, the DNA is TGTGCCAGCAGTGAGGCAACTAGAAAAGAGACCCAGTACTTC. Translated: CASSEATRKETQYF. The J gene is TRBJ2-5, the V gene TRBV25-1; tentative D call: TRBD2 (5 bases). This CDR3 comprises 14 residues. The germline V gene has CDR1 MGHDK and CDR2 SYGVNS. Trimming took off 3 bases at V and 3 bases at J, with 11 bases between the two ends.

The genes are TRBV27 and TRBJ2-6; D not resolved. CDR3 length equals 15 residues. Germline V gives CDR1 MNHEY, CDR2 SMNVEV (reference sequence). V gave up 6 bases and J gave up 1 base, with 10 bases separating them. The CDR3 sequence: CASSLLVSGANVLTF. The CDR3 DNA is TGTGCCAGCAGCCTGCTAGTTTCTGGGGCCAACGTCCTGACTTTC.

The V gene is TRBV27, the J gene TRBJ2-7; 7 nucleotides match TRBD1. The V and J ends lost 4 bases and 4 bases, in that order; junction bases with no gene match: 10. Germline V CDR1 and CDR2: MNHEY, SMNVEV (reference sequence). This CDR3 has 15 amino acids. CDR3 sequence reads: CASSWNRGSTYEQYF. CDR3 bases: TGTGCCAGCAGTTGGAACAGGGGATCCACGTACGAGCAGTACTTC.

This sequence joins TRBV7-9 and TRBJ1-1; 11 positions agree with TRBD1. With 1 base clipped from V and 4 bases from J, the junction kept 8 bases outside the gene matches. Per germline, CDR1 SEHNR and CDR2 FQNEAQ (reference sequence). The CDR3 consists of 17 residues. DNA for the CDR3: TGTGCCAGCAGCTTAGTTGGACAGGGGGCCGGAGCCACTGAAGCTTTCTTT. Residues: CASSLVGQGAGATEAFF. The whole variable domain, remainder taken from reference TRBV7-9 and TRBJ1-1, is DTGVSQNPRHKITKRGQNVTFRCDPISEHNRLYWYRQTLGQGPEFLTYFQNEAQLEKSRLLSDRFSAERPKGSFSTLEIQRTEQGDSAMYLCASSLVGQGAGATEAFFGQGTRLTVV.

The rearrangement uses TRBV11-2 and TRBJ2-1, with 10 bases matching TRBD1. V was clipped by 5 bases and J by 2 bases; unmatched bases: 6. CDR1 is SGHAT, CDR2 FQNNGV, per germline. The CDR3 has 16 amino acids. CDR3: CASSLRGTGAYNEQFF. The CDR3 bases are TGTGCCAGCAGCCTCAGGGGGACAGGGGCCTACAATGAGCAGTTCTTC.

The chain uses TRBV21-1 and TRBJ1-1; the table names TRBD1, a call not compared with the DNA. TRBV21-1 is deemed a pseudogene. This CDR3 comprises 14 residues. As DNA, the CDR3 is TGTGCCAGCCGACGGGACAGGGGAATCACTGAAGCTTTCTTT. This codes for CASRRDRGITEAFF.

The chain is built from TRBV28 and TRBJ2-7; D is possibly TRBD1 (6 bases). V was clipped by 3 bases and J by 3 bases, with 27 bases between them. From germline, CDR1 is MDHEN and CDR2 SYDVKM. The CDR3 extends over 19 amino acids. This CDR3 reads CASSLGAGFSTVSNYEQYF. CDR3 DNA: TGTGCCAGCAGTTTGGGGGCAGGGTTTTCCACGGTATCCAACTACGAGCAGTACTTC.

The sample holds one count of this clone. V gene TRBV30 combines with J gene TRBJ1-5, with D tentatively TRBD1 (5 bases). CDR1 and CDR2 from the germline V gene are GTSNPN and SVGIG (reference sequence). The CDR3 has 13 amino acids. The V gene lost 8 bases and the J gene lost 7 bases, with 18 bases spanning the gap. The CDR3 coding sequence is TGTGCCGGGGGTGGGGGGGGAGGACAGCCCCAGCATTTT. Protein product: CAGGGGGGQPQHF. The full variable domain, in which reference TRBV30 and TRBJ1-5 provide the parts outside the CDR3, is SQTIHQWPATLVQPVGSPLSLECTVEGTSNPNLYWYRQAAGRGLQLLFYSVGIGQISSEVPQNLSASRPQDRQFILSSKKLLLSDSGFYLCAGGGGGGQPQHFGDGTRLSIL.

The rearrangement links TRBV7-9 to TRBJ2-5; D is ambiguous. CDR3 size: 14 residues. With 0 bases removed from V and 1 base from J, the gap between germline ends came to 6 bases. From germline, CDR1 is SEHNR and CDR2 FQNEAQ (reference sequence). CDR3 bases: TGTGCCAGCAGCTTAGCCTCAGTCCAAGAGACCCAGTACTTC. Translating it yields CASSLASVQETQYF.

The chain is built from TRBV7-6 and TRBJ1-4, with D unresolved. Trimming cost V 0 bases and J 7 bases, with 9 bases left between them. This CDR3 is 14 amino acids long. Per the germline V gene, CDR1 is SGHVS and CDR2 is FNYEAQ. The CDR3 DNA reads as TGTGCCAGCAGCTTAGCGTGGAGGACTGAAAAACTGTTTTTT. Its translation: CASSLAWRTEKLFF.

The chain recombines TRBV19 with TRBJ2-1; D is undetermined. The CDR3 sequence is 13 residues long. Trimming took 1 base from V and 8 from J, leaving 9 bases between them. From germline, CDR1 is LNHDA and CDR2 SQIVND (reference sequence). This CDR3 reads CASSIGPLDEQFF. The CDR3 DNA reads as TGTGCCAGTAGTATAGGGCCCCTGGATGAGCAGTTCTTC.

This chain's CDR3 is CASSDDRGGPYGYTF. DNA for the CDR3: TGTGCCAGCAGCGACGACCGCGGGGGCCCCTATGGCTACACCTTC. The rearrangement joins TRBV9 to TRBJ1-2, with D possibly TRBD1 on 6 matching bases. The V gene's germline CDR1 is SGDLS and CDR2 YYNGEE. The CDR3 is made up of 15 amino acids. V was trimmed by 3 bases and J by 4 bases, leaving 16 bases between them.

This chain uses TRBV9 with TRBJ1-2; weak D call: TRBD1 (6 bases). Trimming took off 3 bases at V and 6 bases at J, with 12 bases between the two ends. The CDR3 covers 13 residues. The germline gives CDR1 SGDLS, CDR2 YYNGEE. The CDR3 DNA is TGTGCCAGCAGCGAGGGGGAGGGAAATGGCTACACCTTC. Translated: CASSEGEGNGYTF.

The V call is TRBV18, the J call TRBJ2-7; D might be TRBD1 (6 bases). The length of the CDR3 is 16 residues. Between the trimmed V and J ends, which lost 2 bases and 2 bases, there was a span of 16 bases. CDR1 and CDR2 from the germline V gene are KGHSH and LQKENI. The CDR3 nucleotides are TGTGCCAGCTCACCAAAGGGCAGGGGCCCCACCTACGAGCAGTACTTC. This encodes CASSPKGRGPTYEQYF.

This chain uses TRBV29-1 with TRBJ2-1; the match to TRBD1 covers 7 bases. From germline, CDR1 is SQVTM and CDR2 ANQGSEA. The CDR3 loop spans 16 amino acids. With V trimmed by 7 bases and J by 5 bases, 17 bases remained unmatched. The CDR3: CSGRQGLGLWNNEQFF. In nucleotides, the CDR3 is TGCAGCGGACGACAGGGTCTGGGCTTATGGAACAATGAGCAGTTCTTC.